These T cell receptor beta chains were read from a single sample in a study of CXCR3-negative and CXCR3-positive naive CD8 T cells. One entry per CDR3 protein, without DNA, is what TCRdb gives after re-calling the 5' RACE reads. The repertoire table contains over 20,000 distinct CDR3 sequences. Sequencing was done on a sample of naive CXCR3- CD8+ T cells from blood. The receptors derive from a human donor in good health. Some clones in this sample may be carry-over from other donors' samples. CDR3s include the opening cysteine and the closing phenylalanine or tryptophan. The order of the fields is J gene, clone size, V gene, CDR3 protein. Size is stated for part of the rows, as once, few or many counts, or as a class when the clone is expanded.

j_gene: TRBJ1-2; abundance: NA; v_gene: TRBV9; CDR3aa: CASSVDDRGNGYTF
j_gene: TRBJ1-3; abundance: NA; v_gene: TRBV28; CDR3aa: CASSFRAYQPISGNTIYF
j_gene: TRBJ2-7; abundance: medium-sized; v_gene: TRBV5-1; CDR3aa: CASSLEPGQTAYEQYF
j_gene: TRBJ2-3; abundance: NA; v_gene: TRBV20-1; CDR3aa: CSAKGGEFTDTQYF
j_gene: TRBJ2-7; abundance: NA; v_gene: TRBV4-2; CDR3aa: CASSQQSPGQGAYEQYF
j_gene: TRBJ2-3; abundance: NA; v_gene: TRBV7-9; CDR3aa: CASSPKPRGDTQYF
j_gene: TRBJ2-1; abundance: NA; v_gene: TRBV12-3/TRBV12-4; CDR3aa: CASNVRGAGNEQFF
j_gene: TRBJ2-7; abundance: NA; v_gene: TRBV20-1; CDR3aa: CSASAGTGFNEQYF
j_gene: TRBJ1-1; abundance: NA; v_gene: TRBV29-1; CDR3aa: CSVEVAAGAFF
j_gene: TRBJ2-1; abundance: NA; v_gene: TRBV11-3; CDR3aa: CASSKGRGSDEQFF
j_gene: TRBJ1-2; abundance: NA; v_gene: TRBV20-1; CDR3aa: CSATPTGTGSYGYTF
j_gene: TRBJ2-7; abundance: NA; v_gene: TRBV29-1; CDR3aa: CSVVRTGAYEQYF
j_gene: TRBJ2-1; abundance: medium-sized; v_gene: TRBV20-1; CDR3aa: CSPQFVGAGEQFF
j_gene: TRBJ2-1; abundance: NA; v_gene: TRBV7-2; CDR3aa: CASSLVLAGVYNEQFF
j_gene: TRBJ1-1; abundance: NA; v_gene: TRBV19; CDR3aa: CASSIDDENTEAFF
j_gene: TRBJ2-7; abundance: NA; v_gene: TRBV7-6; CDR3aa: CASNQKREDVRYEQYF
j_gene: TRBJ2-7; abundance: NA; v_gene: TRBV7-2; CDR3aa: CASSSSGQEYPYEQYF
j_gene: TRBJ2-7; abundance: NA; v_gene: TRBV5-1; CDR3aa: CASSLAETDYEQYF
j_gene: TRBJ2-1; abundance: NA; v_gene: TRBV28; CDR3aa: CASSLERSVAYNEQFF
j_gene: TRBJ2-2; abundance: NA; v_gene: TRBV21-1; CDR3aa: CASSRPGQGTLRGPGELFF
j_gene: TRBJ2-7; abundance: medium-sized; v_gene: TRBV5-1; CDR3aa: CASLGQGYEQYF
j_gene: TRBJ2-7; abundance: NA; v_gene: TRBV28; CDR3aa: CASSLRGGSYEQYF
j_gene: TRBJ2-7; abundance: NA; v_gene: TRBV29-1; CDR3aa: CSVGGTGATHEQYF
j_gene: TRBJ2-3; abundance: medium-sized; v_gene: TRBV7-2; CDR3aa: CASSLRGQGWTDTQYF
j_gene: TRBJ2-2; abundance: NA; v_gene: TRBV10-2; CDR3aa: CASSEAANTGELFF
j_gene: TRBJ2-7; abundance: NA; v_gene: TRBV29-1; CDR3aa: CSVAETVAYEQYF
j_gene: TRBJ2-4; abundance: NA; v_gene: TRBV7-9; CDR3aa: CASSLVEPKNIQYF
j_gene: TRBJ2-7; abundance: NA; v_gene: TRBV9; CDR3aa: CASSGRDRDYEQYF
j_gene: TRBJ2-2; abundance: NA; v_gene: TRBV9; CDR3aa: CASTHPAGGLDTGELFF
j_gene: TRBJ1-5; abundance: NA; v_gene: TRBV6-2/TRBV6-3; CDR3aa: CASIKTPFSNQPQHF
j_gene: TRBJ1-2; abundance: NA; v_gene: TRBV20-1; CDR3aa: CSARDEGWHGYTF
j_gene: TRBJ2-5; abundance: NA; v_gene: TRBV29-1; CDR3aa: CSVDAPGSKETQYF
j_gene: TRBJ2-3; abundance: NA; v_gene: TRBV5-1; CDR3aa: CASSLGDTQYF
j_gene: TRBJ2-7; abundance: NA; v_gene: TRBV7-3; CDR3aa: CASIDRGSSYEQYF
j_gene: TRBJ2-1; abundance: NA; v_gene: TRBV7-8; CDR3aa: CASSLEGTSVYNEQFF
j_gene: TRBJ2-5; abundance: NA; v_gene: TRBV29-1; CDR3aa: CSVVATLQETQYF
j_gene: TRBJ1-6; abundance: NA; v_gene: TRBV5-4; CDR3aa: CASSFRGGPLHF
j_gene: TRBJ2-3; abundance: NA; v_gene: TRBV6-5; CDR3aa: CASSPKLLAVTDTQYF
j_gene: TRBJ1-2; abundance: NA; v_gene: TRBV4-1; CDR3aa: CASSQAGTGGHYGYTF
j_gene: TRBJ2-7; abundance: NA; v_gene: TRBV6-5; CDR3aa: CASSSWDKGWPHEQYF
j_gene: TRBJ2-1; abundance: NA; v_gene: TRBV4-1; CDR3aa: CASSQVLSGGYNEQFF
j_gene: TRBJ2-7; abundance: NA; v_gene: TRBV15; CDR3aa: CATSDRASSYEQYF
j_gene: TRBJ2-7; abundance: NA; v_gene: TRBV18; CDR3aa: CASSPPGAHEQYF
j_gene: TRBJ2-7; abundance: NA; v_gene: TRBV20-1; CDR3aa: CSARGTGPPEQYF
j_gene: TRBJ1-1; abundance: NA; v_gene: TRBV7-9; CDR3aa: CASSIPSGPDPFF